The clone carrying this TCR beta chain was detected many times. The junction departs from the called germline gene at one end, perhaps through a read error. The CDR3 has 14 residues. The germline CDR1 and CDR2 sequences are SGHRS and YFSETQ. This entry comes from a study of T cells in Graves' hyperthyroidism and ophthalmopathy. TCR beta CDR3 sequences were amplified from RNA transcripts. During a first-round RT-PCR of the TCR CDR3, the HTBI primer set was used. Via MiXCR, TCRdb re-called the multiplex PCR reads, giving one row per CDR3 protein. Among hundreds of thousands of distinct CDR3 sequences listed, about 38% were seen once.

The sample consisted of blood. This receptor was taken from a young man with Graves' hyperthyroidism. This rearrangement joins TRBV5-1 to TRBJ2-7, with 7 bases fitting TRBD1. The CDR3 is CASSLGDSSYEQYF. DNA of the CDR3: TGTGCCAGCAGCTTAGGGGACAGCTCCTACGAGCAGTACTTC.